This T cell receptor beta chain was sequenced in a study of T cell repertoires in cytomegalovirus infection. Study results and caveats: The ex vivo response was dominated by HLA-C-restricted CMV-specific TCR beta clonotypes.

In TCRdb, the reads were re-called with MiXCR into one record per CDR3 protein. Of 500,000 or so distinct CDR3 sequences listed, approximately 15% are singletons. Germline V lookup: CDR1 SNHLY, CDR2 FYNNEI. The CDR3 sequence is 15 residues long. This clonotype occurred a few times. Its antigen is not known. An end of the junction does not agree with germline; a read error may underlie this. The sequenced sample consisted of CD8+ T cells from PBMCs. The sequence derives from a human donor in good health (CMV status not recorded). Some clones in this sample may be carry-over from other donors' samples. The J gene is TRBJ1-2, the V gene TRBV2, with D possibly being TRBD1 (6 bases). The CDR3 is CASREGQRPNYGYTF. CDR3 sequence (DNA): TGTGCCAGCAGGGAAGGACAGCGACCTAACTATGGCTACACCTTC. The full variable domain, in which reference TRBV2 and TRBJ1-2 provide the parts outside the CDR3, is EPEVTQTPSHQVTQMGQEVILRCVPISNHLYFYWYRQILGQKVEFLVSFYNNEISEKSEIFDDQFSVERPDGSNFTLKIRSTKLEDSAMYFCASREGQRPNYGYTFGSGTRLTVV.